The rows below give T cell receptor beta chains drawn from one sample of a study of blood T cell repertoires in COVID-19. The repertoire was sequenced with immunoSEQ multiplex PCR; TCRdb's copy has only in-frame clones and lacks some. The sample lists 130,000 to 150,000 clones; 78% were seen once. The sample comprised peripheral blood. Receptors were obtained from a woman aged 60 to 75 with acute or convalescent COVID-19. CDR3s include the opening cysteine and the closing phenylalanine or tryptophan. A D gene is named only where the DNA matches it firmly. The size entry is marked missing in some rows and otherwise reads once, few, many or a size class.

cdr3_length: 18
j_call: TRBJ2-3
d_call: TRBD2
v_call: TRBV7-3
clone_size: .
cdr3_nt: TGTGCCAGCAGCTTAAGACCCAGCGGGGTAGGCCTAGAAGATACGCAGTATTTT
cdr3_aa: CASSLRPSGVGLEDTQYF

cdr3_length: 14
j_call: TRBJ2-2
d_call: .
v_call: TRBV7-9
clone_size: .
cdr3_nt: TGTGCCAGCAGCTTACTAGGGGTCCACGGGGAGCTGTTTTTT
cdr3_aa: CASSLLGVHGELFF

cdr3_length: 14
j_call: TRBJ1-2
d_call: .
v_call: TRBV4-1
clone_size: .
cdr3_nt: TGCGCCAGCAGCCCTGACCAGGGGAACTATGGCTACACCTTC
cdr3_aa: CASSPDQGNYGYTF

cdr3_length: 12
j_call: TRBJ2-7
d_call: TRBD2
v_call: TRBV27
clone_size: .
cdr3_nt: TGTGCCAGCAGTCCCAGCGGGAATATTAAGTACTTC
cdr3_aa: CASSPSGNIKYF

cdr3_length: 15
j_call: TRBJ2-1
d_call: TRBD1
v_call: TRBV5-4
clone_size: .
cdr3_nt: TGTGCCAGCAGCTTGGGACAGGGCTCCTACAATGAGCAGTTCTTC
cdr3_aa: CASSLGQGSYNEQFF

cdr3_length: 13
j_call: TRBJ1-1
d_call: TRBD1
v_call: TRBV12-3/TRBV12-4
clone_size: .
cdr3_nt: TGTGCCAGCAGTCCCCCGGGACAGGGTTGGGCTTTCTTT
cdr3_aa: CASSPPGQGWAFF

cdr3_length: 12
j_call: TRBJ2-2
d_call: .
v_call: TRBV11-3
clone_size: .
cdr3_nt: TGTGCCAGCAGCTCCCAGGGCGGGGAGCTGTTTTTT
cdr3_aa: CASSSQGGELFF

cdr3_length: 15
j_call: TRBJ2-1
d_call: TRBD2
v_call: TRBV30
clone_size: .
cdr3_nt: TGTGCCTGGAGTGTATTGGCGGGAGTCTACAATGAGCAGTTCTTC
cdr3_aa: CAWSVLAGVYNEQFF

cdr3_length: 14
j_call: TRBJ2-7
d_call: TRBD2
v_call: TRBV30
clone_size: .
cdr3_nt: TGTGCCTGGAGTGGTGGTAGCGGGAAGTACGAGCAGTACTTC
cdr3_aa: CAWSGGSGKYEQYF

cdr3_length: 16
j_call: TRBJ2-2
d_call: .
v_call: TRBV7-2
clone_size: .
cdr3_nt: TGTGCCAGCAGCTTCGGTAGCGGAGTAACTCCCGGGGAGCTGTTTTTT
cdr3_aa: CASSFGSGVTPGELFF

cdr3_length: 14
j_call: TRBJ1-2
d_call: TRBD1
v_call: TRBV6-4
clone_size: .
cdr3_nt: TGTGCCAGCAGCCTCGGACAGGGAGACTATGGCTACACCTTC
cdr3_aa: CASSLGQGDYGYTF

cdr3_length: 12
j_call: TRBJ1-1
d_call: .
v_call: TRBV29-1
clone_size: few
cdr3_nt: TGCAGCTCATCCAAGGGGGGGGTTGAAGCTTTCTTT
cdr3_aa: CSSSKGGVEAFF

cdr3_length: 13
j_call: TRBJ2-5
d_call: TRBD1
v_call: TRBV5-6
clone_size: .
cdr3_nt: TGTGCCAGCATCGACAGGGGGCGAGAGACCCAGTACTTC
cdr3_aa: CASIDRGRETQYF

cdr3_length: 15
j_call: TRBJ2-5
d_call: .
v_call: TRBV18
clone_size: .
cdr3_nt: TGTGCCAGCTCACCCCGCCCTAGCGACTTAGAGACCCAGTACTTC
cdr3_aa: CASSPRPSDLETQYF

cdr3_length: 13
j_call: TRBJ1-4
d_call: TRBD1
v_call: TRBV28
clone_size: .
cdr3_nt: TGTGCCAGCAGTTCAGGGGGCAGTGAAAAACTGTTTTTT
cdr3_aa: CASSSGGSEKLFF

cdr3_length: 16
j_call: TRBJ2-2
d_call: TRBD2
v_call: TRBV4-2
clone_size: once
cdr3_nt: TGTGCCAGCAGCCCACTAGCGGGAGGCCACACCGGGGAGCTGTTTTTT
cdr3_aa: CASSPLAGGHTGELFF

cdr3_length: 15
j_call: TRBJ2-2
d_call: .
v_call: TRBV11-2
clone_size: .
cdr3_nt: TGTGCCAGCAACCAAGGGGTTATCAGCACCGGGGAGCTGTTTTTT
cdr3_aa: CASNQGVISTGELFF

cdr3_length: 15
j_call: TRBJ2-7
d_call: TRBD2
v_call: TRBV5-1
clone_size: .
cdr3_nt: TGCGCCAGCAGCTTGCCTCCTAGCGGAAACTACGAGCAGTACTTC
cdr3_aa: CASSLPPSGNYEQYF

cdr3_length: 15
j_call: TRBJ1-3
d_call: .
v_call: TRBV21-1
clone_size: .
cdr3_nt: TGTGCCAGCAGCAAAGAGAAGGGGCTCGGAAACACCATATATTTT
cdr3_aa: CASSKEKGLGNTIYF

cdr3_length: 17
j_call: TRBJ1-5
d_call: .
v_call: TRBV13
clone_size: .
cdr3_nt: TGTGCCAGCAGCTTAAGGGCAGGGCAGGTTCAGAGTCAGCCCCAGCATTTT
cdr3_aa: CASSLRAGQVQSQPQHF

cdr3_length: 13
j_call: TRBJ1-3
d_call: .
v_call: TRBV30
clone_size: few
cdr3_nt: TGTGCCTGGAGCCGGGACTGGGGGAACACCATATATTTT
cdr3_aa: CAWSRDWGNTIYF

cdr3_length: 14
j_call: TRBJ1-5
d_call: TRBD1
v_call: TRBV3-1/TRBV3-2
clone_size: .
cdr3_nt: TGTGCCAGCAGCCACGACAGGGCGGGTCAGCCCCAGCATTTT
cdr3_aa: CASSHDRAGQPQHF

cdr3_length: 16
j_call: TRBJ1-1
d_call: TRBD1
v_call: TRBV15
clone_size: .
cdr3_nt: TGTGCCACCAGCAGGGAGAGGGACAGGGGGGACACTGAAGCTTTCTTT
cdr3_aa: CATSRERDRGDTEAFF

cdr3_length: 15
j_call: TRBJ2-1
d_call: TRBD2
v_call: TRBV30
clone_size: .
cdr3_nt: TGTGCCTGGAGTCTCTCACTAGCGGGACGGAATGAGCAGTTCTTC
cdr3_aa: CAWSLSLAGRNEQFF

cdr3_length: 14
j_call: TRBJ2-3
d_call: .
v_call: TRBV28
clone_size: .
cdr3_nt: TGTGCCAGCAGGACAGTTGATATAACAGATACGCAGTATTTT
cdr3_aa: CASRTVDITDTQYF

cdr3_length: 14
j_call: TRBJ2-5
d_call: TRBD2
v_call: TRBV2
clone_size: few
cdr3_nt: TGTGCCAGCAGTGTGGCTAGCGGGAGGGAGACCCAGTACTTC
cdr3_aa: CASSVASGRETQYF

cdr3_length: 12
j_call: TRBJ2-7
d_call: TRBD2
v_call: TRBV2
clone_size: .
cdr3_nt: TGTGCCAGCATCGCGGGGGGTTACGAGCAGTACTTC
cdr3_aa: CASIAGGYEQYF

cdr3_length: 13
j_call: TRBJ2-1
d_call: .
v_call: TRBV27
clone_size: .
cdr3_nt: TGTGCCAGCAGTTTAAGACTCTACAATGAGCAGTTCTTC
cdr3_aa: CASSLRLYNEQFF

cdr3_length: 14
j_call: TRBJ2-7
d_call: TRBD1
v_call: TRBV5-1
clone_size: .
cdr3_nt: TGCGCCAGCAGCTTTCAGGGGGCTCGGGGCGAGCAGTACTTC
cdr3_aa: CASSFQGARGEQYF

cdr3_length: 17
j_call: TRBJ1-2
d_call: TRBD1
v_call: TRBV28
clone_size: few
cdr3_nt: TGTGCCAGCAGTTTCCTTGGGCGCAGGGGGCTACTCTATGGCTACACCTTC
cdr3_aa: CASSFLGRRGLLYGYTF

cdr3_length: 15
j_call: TRBJ1-3
d_call: TRBD1
v_call: TRBV3-1/TRBV3-2
clone_size: .
cdr3_nt: TGTGCCAGCAGCTTCCCCGGGACAGCTGGAAACACCATATATTTT
cdr3_aa: CASSFPGTAGNTIYF

cdr3_length: 14
j_call: TRBJ2-1
d_call: .
v_call: TRBV7-9
clone_size: .
cdr3_nt: TGTGCCAGCAGTGTCGCAGGGTCTCGGAATGAGCAGTTCTTC
cdr3_aa: CASSVAGSRNEQFF

cdr3_length: 12
j_call: TRBJ2-7
d_call: .
v_call: TRBV12-3/TRBV12-4
clone_size: .
cdr3_nt: TGTGCCAGCAGCGTCTCGGTCCACGAGCAGTACTTC
cdr3_aa: CASSVSVHEQYF

cdr3_length: 15
j_call: TRBJ2-1
d_call: TRBD2
v_call: TRBV29-1
clone_size: .
cdr3_nt: TGCAGCGTTGCGACTAGCGGGCTACCTTACAATGAGCAGTTCTTC
cdr3_aa: CSVATSGLPYNEQFF

cdr3_length: 16
j_call: TRBJ2-4
d_call: .
v_call: TRBV6-6
clone_size: .
cdr3_nt: TGTGCCAGCAGCCCCCGACAACACCTAGCCAAAAACATTCAGTACTTC
cdr3_aa: CASSPRQHLAKNIQYF

cdr3_length: 15
j_call: TRBJ2-7
d_call: .
v_call: TRBV6-5
clone_size: .
cdr3_nt: TGTGCCAGCACCTCGGCGGCCGGTACGCCCTACGAGCAGTACTTC
cdr3_aa: CASTSAAGTPYEQYF